This T cell receptor beta chain was retrieved from a study of shared clonotypes between healthy human individuals. As for the study in general: Participating donors consisted of a couple of women and a few men aged 18 to 49.

Measured with immunoSEQ multiplex PCR; TCRdb has only the in-frame clones, and not every one. The table has roughly 2,300,000 clones, approximately 90% seen once; the top ten hold approximately 0.41%. Every one of the donors was a Caucasian adult that lived in Nashville, Tennessee. There are 16 residues in the CDR3. CDR1 is MGHDK, CDR2 SYGVNS, per germline. Between the trimmed V and J ends, which lost 4 bases and 0 bases, there was a span of 15 bases. The receptor comes from a man younger than 35 in good health. Some clones in this sample may be carry-over from other donors' samples. The specimen was naive CD4+ T cells from PBMCs. Subset: CD45RA+ positively selected. The rearrangement joins TRBV25-1 to TRBJ1-2, with a tentative D call TRBD1 (6 bases). CDR3 nucleotide sequence: TGTGCCAGCAGTGGCAGACAGGAGGGGGCTAACTATGGCTACACCTTC. It is translated as CASSGRQEGANYGYTF.